A single sample is the source of the 27 T cell receptor beta chains below, sequenced in a study of HIV-infected patients and healthy controls. No cell fractionation was done, so the repertoire covers all unsorted peripheral blood T cells. Reverse transcription used approximately 500 ng RNA and constant-region primers for alpha and beta. Alpha and beta chain libraries were made separately by chain-specific third strand synthesis with multiplexing indices. MiXCR, run by TCRdb on the 5' RACE reads, gives a single entry per CDR3 protein. This table holds 7,000 to 8,500 distinct CDR3 sequences, about 5.9% found once. Sample: blood, taken before antiretroviral therapy. The receptors originated from an adult with HIV infection.

This clonotype was detected a few times. The rearrangement uses TRBV7-9 and TRBJ2-3; D unresolved. Germline V lookup: CDR1 SEHNR, CDR2 FQNEAQ (reference sequence). The V gene lost 4 bases and the J gene lost 1 base, with 6 bases spanning the gap. The CDR3 is made up of 13 amino acids. This CDR3 reads CASSSWGTDTQYF. The CDR3 DNA sequence: TGTGCCAGCAGCTCCTGGGGCACAGATACGCAGTATTTT.

By its share, this clonotype is medium-sized. J is TRBJ2-1 and V is TRBV7-9; D is tentatively TRBD1 or TRBD2 (5 bases each). V was shortened by 8 bases and J by 2 bases, with 25 bases between the two germline ends. Germline V gives CDR1 SEHNR, CDR2 FQNEAQ (reference sequence). The CDR3 is 18 amino acids. CDR3 sequence reads: CASGVLSGSSFAYNEQFF. The CDR3, as DNA: TGTGCCAGCGGCGTCCTGTCAGGGAGCTCTTTCGCCTACAATGAGCAGTTCTTC. Based on the CDR3 plus reference TRBV7-9 and TRBJ2-1, the full variable domain is DTGVSQNPRHKITKRGQNVTFRCDPISEHNRLYWYRQTLGQGPEFLTYFQNEAQLEKSRLLSDRFSAERPKGSFSTLEIQRTEQGDSAMYLCASGVLSGSSFAYNEQFFGPGTRLTVL.

This clonotype came up many times. The genes are TRBV11-2 and TRBJ1-2, with TRBD1 identical over 8 bases. The junction had 3 bases not matched to a gene; V was cut back by 1 base and J by 5 bases. CDR1 SGHAT and CDR2 FQNNGV come from the germline V gene. The CDR3 covers 14 residues. CDR3 in amino acids: CASSLAGGRYGYTF. The CDR3 coding sequence is TGTGCCAGCAGCTTAGCAGGGGGCCGATATGGCTACACCTTC.

This clonotype was counted many times. This chain links TRBV20-1 with TRBJ2-3, with D perhaps TRBD2 (6 bases). The CDR3 runs to 13 residues. The V end lost 4 bases, the J end lost 0 bases, and 8 bases lay between the germline ends. Germline V gene data show CDR1 as DFQATT and CDR2 as SNEGSKA (reference sequence). The CDR3 DNA sequence: TGCAGTGCTACGGGACTGAGCACAGATACGCAGTATTTT. It is translated as CSATGLSTDTQYF.

This clonotype is termed medium-sized (0.01 to 0.1%). Here the CDR3 reads CASSLGETGAQYF. In nucleotides, the CDR3 is TGTGCCAGCAGCTTAGGGGAGACGGGTGCGCAGTATTTT. The V call is TRBV7-6, the J call TRBJ2-3, with D possibly matching TRBD2 (5 bases). This CDR3 region has 13 residues. With 1 base removed from V and 10 bases from J, the gap between germline ends came to 12 bases. CDR1 and CDR2 from the germline V gene are SGHVS and FNYEAQ.

This clonotype is judged medium-sized. The chain is built from TRBV5-1 and TRBJ2-3; TRBD1 agrees at 7 bases. Germline-derived CDR1 and CDR2 are SGHRS and YFSETQ. The trim removed 4 bases at V and 3 bases at J, leaving 17 bases unmatched. This CDR3 is 18 amino acids long. In nucleotides, the CDR3 is TGCGCCAGCAGCCCTCGAAAGGGTCCCAGGGGGATAACAGATACGCAGTATTTT. This encodes CASSPRKGPRGITDTQYF.

This clonotype was detected once. The V call is TRBV29-1, the J call TRBJ1-1; D is unclear. Germline CDR1 SQVTM, CDR2 ANQGSEA. V gave up 3 bases and J gave up 5 bases, with 10 bases separating them. This CDR3 spans 12 amino acids. As DNA, the CDR3 is TGCAGCGTTGAGGGAGGAAGGACTGAAGCTTTCTTT. It yields the protein CSVEGGRTEAFF.

This clonotype was seen at least ten times. The chain links TRBV18 to TRBJ2-3; D call uncertain. With 3 bases removed from V and 3 bases from J, the gap between germline ends came to 10 bases. The CDR3 sequence is 14 residues long. CDR1 is KGHSH and CDR2 is LQKENI in the germline V gene. The CDR3 spells CASSPSGQTDTQYF. CDR3 sequence (DNA): TGTGCCAGCTCACCGTCAGGCCAAACAGATACGCAGTATTTT.

Many counts were recorded for this clonotype. The chain is built from TRBV6-2 or TRBV6-3 and TRBJ1-1; D not resolved. Trimming cost V 0 bases and J 5 bases, with 16 bases left between them. This CDR3 has 16 residues. Germline loops: CDR1 MNHEY, CDR2 SVGEGT. This chain's CDR3 is CASSYSTLRTDTEAFF. CDR3 nucleotides: TGTGCCAGCAGTTACTCTACATTGCGAACAGATACTGAAGCTTTCTTT.

Relative to its sample, this clonotype is medium-sized (0.01 to 0.1%). CDR3 in DNA: TGCAGCGTTGTAGTAGCGGGGGGTATAAAGTACCAAGAGACCCAGTACTTC. This codes for CSVVVAGGIKYQETQYF. The rearrangement uses TRBV29-1 and TRBJ2-5; 10 bases align to TRBD2. The V gene's germline CDR1 is SQVTM and CDR2 ANQGSEA. This CDR3 comprises 17 residues. V lost 4 bases to trimming and J lost 0 bases; unmatched junction nucleotides: 11.

Judged by abundance, this clonotype is medium-sized. This chain uses TRBV6-1 with TRBJ1-1; D unclear. The CDR3 has 15 residues. Germline CDR1 and CDR2: MNHNS and SASEGT. Trimming cost V 4 bases and J 5 bases, with 17 bases left between them. CDR3 nucleotides: TGTGCCAGCAGTGTCCGTGGTGGTGGTGGGACTGAAGCTTTCTTT. This sequence encodes CASSVRGGGGTEAFF.

The V gene is TRBV11-2, the J gene TRBJ2-1, with unresolved D. Germline lookup yields CDR1 SGHAT and CDR2 FQNNGV. Trimming removed 5 bases from V and 5 bases from J, with 4 bases in between. The CDR3 length is 11 residues. CDR3 residues: CASSRDNEQFF. For the CDR3, the DNA is TGTGCCAGCAGCCGGGACAATGAGCAGTTCTTC. Drawing the rest from reference TRBV11-2 and TRBJ2-1, the complete variable domain is EAGVAQSPRYKIIEKRQSVAFWCNPISGHATLYWYQQILGQGPKLLIQFQNNGVVDDSQLPKDRFSAERLKGVDSTLKIQPAKLEDSAVYLCASSRDNEQFFGPGTRLTVL.

The chain couples TRBV20-1 to TRBJ1-1; no clear D gene. With 0 bases removed from V and 3 bases from J, the gap between germline ends came to 8 bases. The CDR3 length is 13 residues. Germline V gives CDR1 DFQATT, CDR2 SNEGSKA (reference sequence). CDR3 in DNA: TGCAGTGCTAGAGAAGGTATGGACACTGAAGCTTTCTTT. It is translated as CSAREGMDTEAFF.

This clonotype was found many times. The rearrangement joins TRBV13 to TRBJ2-1, with D perhaps matching TRBD1 or TRBD2 (5 bases each). CDR3 length equals 18 residues. Per the germline V gene, CDR1 is PRHDT and CDR2 is FYEKMQ (reference sequence). V gave up 5 bases and J gave up 0 bases, with 20 bases separating them. The DNA for the CDR3 is TGTGCCAGCAGCCCTACCCTCGGTGAGGGGAGCTCCTACAATGAGCAGTTCTTC. Its protein is CASSPTLGEGSSYNEQFF. The variable domain in full, completed from reference TRBV13 and TRBJ2-1, reads AAGVIQSPRHLIKEKRETATLKCYPIPRHDTVYWYQQGPGQDPQFLISFYEKMQSDKGSIPDRFSAQQFSDYHSELNMSSLELGDSALYFCASSPTLGEGSSYNEQFFGPGTRLTVL.

This clonotype was counted many times. This chain joins TRBV30 and TRBJ2-3; D possibly uses TRBD1 or TRBD2 (5 bases each). Trimming stripped 0 bases from V and 1 base from J, with 11 bases between. Germline CDR1 is GTSNPN and CDR2 is SVGIG (reference sequence). CDR3 length: 15 amino acids. CDR3 sequence (DNA): TGTGCCTGGAGTGTTGGGGGTGGGGGCACAGATACGCAGTATTTT. Its protein is CAWSVGGGGTDTQYF.

CDR3 region: CASSEWPSVWGPDPADTQYF. CDR3 DNA: TGTGCCAGCAGTGAATGGCCCTCGGTGTGGGGGCCTGACCCGGCTGATACGCAGTATTTT. The chain carries TRBV6-1 and TRBJ2-3; TRBD1 might be the D (6 bases). This CDR3 contains 20 residues. CDR1 MNHNS and CDR2 SASEGT come from the germline V gene. The V end was cut by 2 bases, the J end by 6 bases, with 30 bases between.

In this sample, this clonotype is medium-sized. This chain connects TRBV7-9 to TRBJ1-2, with D unresolved. This CDR3 spans 15 amino acids. Trimming stripped 5 bases from V and 4 bases from J, with 17 bases between. Germline lookup yields CDR1 SEHNR and CDR2 FQNEAQ (reference sequence). Here the CDR3 reads CASSRGPGTSYGYTF. The CDR3, as DNA: TGTGCCAGCAGCCGAGGACCAGGCACGTCCTATGGCTACACCTTC.

By share, this clonotype counts as medium-sized (0.01 to 0.1%). The J gene is TRBJ2-7, the V gene TRBV6-5, with D possibly matching TRBD2 (6 bases). Trimming took 0 bases from V and 6 from J, leaving 9 bases between them. The CDR3 loop spans 13 amino acids. Germline assignment: CDR1 MNHEY and CDR2 SVGAGI. The CDR3, as DNA: TGTGCCAGCAGTTACTCGAGCGGGTCCGAGCAGTACTTC. This codes for CASSYSSGSEQYF.

This clonotype showed up many times. The V and J genes are TRBV6-6 and TRBJ2-6; D not certain. Per the germline V gene, CDR1 is MNHNY and CDR2 is SVGAGI (reference sequence). Trimming stripped 0 bases from V and 0 bases from J, with 3 bases between. This CDR3 is 15 amino acids long. CDR3 sequence reads: CASSYSSSGANVLTF. The CDR3 coding sequence is TGTGCCAGCAGTTACTCGAGCTCTGGGGCCAACGTCCTGACTTTC.

There are many counts of this clonotype. The chain is built from TRBV7-9 and TRBJ1-1; 8 bases are shared with TRBD1. Germline CDR1 and CDR2: SEHNR and FQNEAQ (reference sequence). There are 16 residues in the CDR3. V lost 10 bases to trimming and J lost 4 bases; unmatched junction nucleotides: 17. The CDR3 spells CATTEAGGARGTEAFF. CDR3 bases: TGTGCCACCACCGAGGCAGGGGGCGCCCGGGGCACTGAAGCTTTCTTT.

This clonotype was detected many times. The chain's CDR3 is CASSIGQVEAFF. The CDR3 DNA reads as TGTGCCAGCAGCATCGGACAGGTTGAAGCTTTCTTT. The chain couples TRBV12-3 or TRBV12-4 to TRBJ1-1; TRBD1 matches 7 bases. Losses at the gene ends were 6 bases for V and 7 bases for J; bases not matched to a gene: 5. The CDR3 is 12 amino acids.

This clonotype was counted only a few times. CDR3 protein: CASSLAYSGGFPRGNTEAFF. The CDR3 DNA reads TGTGCCAGCAGCTTAGCGTATTCAGGGGGCTTCCCTAGGGGGAACACTGAAGCTTTCTTT. This chain joins TRBV7-2 and TRBJ1-1; 8 bases agree with TRBD1. This CDR3 is built from 20 residues. Trimming at V came to 0 bases and at J to 1 base, leaving 16 bases not matched to a gene. Germline V gives CDR1 SGHTA, CDR2 FQGNSA.

This clonotype was detected many times. This chain links TRBV10-3 with TRBJ2-2; 10 bases agree with TRBD2. This CDR3 region has 16 residues. CDR1 and CDR2 from the germline V gene are ENHRY and SYGVKD. The trim removed 4 bases at V and 4 bases at J, leaving 6 bases unmatched. DNA for the CDR3: TGTGCCATCAGTGTGGGGACTAGCGTCCCCACCGGGGAGCTGTTTTTT. Amino acid sequence: CAISVGTSVPTGELFF.

At least ten counts were recorded for this clonotype. The V and J genes are TRBV7-2 and TRBJ1-5; 7 positions match TRBD1. The germline gives CDR1 SGHTA, CDR2 FQGNSA. V shed 3 bases and J 3 bases; nucleotides not matched to a gene: 2. The CDR3 runs 14 residues. The CDR3 DNA reads as TGTGCCAGCAGCTTGACAGGGCTCAATCAGCCCCAGCATTTT. It specifies CASSLTGLNQPQHF.

By share, this clonotype counts as medium-sized. The chain is built from TRBV7-2 and TRBJ2-2; D gene unclear. Germline V gene lookup returns CDR1 SGHTA and CDR2 FQGNSA. The CDR3 consists of 14 residues. The germline V and J ends were trimmed by 0 bases and 1 base, with 3 bases remaining between them. The CDR3 bases are TGTGCCAGCAGCTTAGCGGTGAACACCGGGGAGCTGTTTTTT. Its translation: CASSLAVNTGELFF.

This clonotype was seen many times. The chain employs TRBV11-2 and TRBJ1-1, with D hard to call. The CDR3 has 14 residues. Germline CDR1 reads SGHAT; CDR2 reads FQNNGV. V lost 1 base and J 6 bases, leaving 12 bases between the germline ends. The CDR3 here is CASSLGGLRPEAFF. The DNA of the CDR3 is TGTGCCAGCAGCTTAGGAGGCCTTCGACCTGAAGCTTTCTTT.

This clonotype was recorded at least ten times. The chain joins TRBV5-4 to TRBJ2-3, with 11 bases that match TRBD2. Germline trimming cut 5 bases from V and 1 base from J; bases unmatched to any gene: 0. Germline CDR1 SGHNT, CDR2 YYREEE (reference sequence). The CDR3 loop spans 14 amino acids. CDR3 sequence: CASRLAGGTDTQYF. CDR3 bases: TGTGCCAGCAGACTAGCGGGGGGCACAGATACGCAGTATTTT. Full variable domain (remainder filled in from reference TRBV5-4 and TRBJ2-3): ETGVTQSPTHLIKTRGQQVTLRCSSQSGHNTVSWYQQALGQGPQFIFQYYREEENGRGNFPPRFSGLQFPNYSSELNVNALELDDSALYLCASRLAGGTDTQYFGPGTRLTVL.